The source of this TCR beta chain is a study of molecular identifiers for immune sequencing clone quantification. Trimming pared 6 bases from V and 3 bases from J, leaving 12 bases between. CDR3 length: 13 amino acids. Per germline, CDR1 LNHDA and CDR2 SQIVND (reference sequence). This clonotype was counted ten times or more. TCRdb reprocessed the PCR reads via MiXCR and lists one record per CDR3 protein. This sample carries tens of thousands of distinct CDR3 sequences, approximately 18% of them seen once, and the ten largest clones take around 1.5%. The source of this sequence is a human donor in good health. Some libraries in this study had Jurkat cell RNA spiked in. The chain carries TRBV19 and TRBJ2-7; no firm D call. Sequencing was done on a sample of naive CD8+ T cells from blood, with Jurkat cell RNA spiked in. The subset is: FACS-sorted CD8+CD4-CCR7+CD45RA+ naive T cells. CDR3 bases: TGTGCCAGTAGCCCGAAGGGATTCTACGAGCAGTACTTC. Translating it yields CASSPKGFYEQYF.